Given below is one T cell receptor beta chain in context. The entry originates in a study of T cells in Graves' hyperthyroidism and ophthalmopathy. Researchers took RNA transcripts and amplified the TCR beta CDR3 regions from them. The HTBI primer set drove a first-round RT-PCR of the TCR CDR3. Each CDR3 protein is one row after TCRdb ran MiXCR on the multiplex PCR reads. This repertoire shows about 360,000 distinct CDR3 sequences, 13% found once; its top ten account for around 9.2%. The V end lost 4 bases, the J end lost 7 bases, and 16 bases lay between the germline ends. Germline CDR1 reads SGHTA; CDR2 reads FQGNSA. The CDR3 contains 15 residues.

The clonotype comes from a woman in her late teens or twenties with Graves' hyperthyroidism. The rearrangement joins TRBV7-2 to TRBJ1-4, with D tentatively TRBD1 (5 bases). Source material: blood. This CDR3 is CASSSQGRGSEKLFF. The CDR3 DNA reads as TGTGCCAGCAGCTCGCAGGGACGGGGGAGTGAAAAACTGTTTTTT.